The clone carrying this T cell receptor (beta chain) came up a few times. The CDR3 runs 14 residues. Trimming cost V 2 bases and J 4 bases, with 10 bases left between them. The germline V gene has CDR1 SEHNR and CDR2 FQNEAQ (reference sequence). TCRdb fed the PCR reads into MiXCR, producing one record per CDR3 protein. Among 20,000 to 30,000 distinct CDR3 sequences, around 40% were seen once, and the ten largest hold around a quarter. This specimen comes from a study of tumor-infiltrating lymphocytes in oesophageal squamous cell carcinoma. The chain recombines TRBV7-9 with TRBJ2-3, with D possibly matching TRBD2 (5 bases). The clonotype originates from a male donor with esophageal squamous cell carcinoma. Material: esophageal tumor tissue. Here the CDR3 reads CASSLNGNADTQYF. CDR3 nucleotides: TGTGCCAGCAGCTTAAACGGGAACGCAGATACGCAGTATTTT.